A single sample is the source of the 5 T cell receptor beta chains below, sequenced in a study of blood T cell repertoires in COVID-19. Sequencing was performed with immunoSEQ multiplex PCR; in TCRdb, only in-frame clones are kept and a portion is missing. This table holds about 160,000 clones, approximately 81% found once. Material for sequencing was peripheral blood. The receptors stem from a woman aged 50 to 60 with COVID-19, enrolled during active disease.

This rearrangement joins TRBV19 to TRBJ1-5, with 9 positions matching TRBD1. Germline V gene sequence: CDR1 LNHDA, CDR2 SQIVND (reference sequence). Trimming took 2 bases from V and 4 from J; bases not matched to a gene: 9. The CDR3 has 17 amino acids. The CDR3 loop reads CASSIIPETGGNQPQHF. CDR3 in DNA: TGTGCCAGTAGTATAATCCCCGAGACAGGGGGGAATCAGCCCCAGCATTTT.

The V call is TRBV27, the J call TRBJ2-1; tentative D call: TRBD1 (5 bases). The germline V gene has CDR1 MNHEY and CDR2 SMNVEV (reference sequence). CDR3 length: 17 residues. Trimming left V 3 bases short and J 0 bases short, with 15 bases between. In DNA form, the CDR3 reads TGTGCCAGCAGTTTCGCCTACAGGTATAGCTCCTACAATGAGCAGTTCTTC. It translates to CASSFAYRYSSYNEQFF.

This clone was observed a handful of times. The chain is built from TRBV14 and TRBJ1-2, with a tentative D call TRBD1 (5 bases). V was shortened by 4 bases and J by 5 bases, with 11 bases between the two germline ends. Germline CDR1 is SGHDN and CDR2 is FVKESK. This CDR3 region has 13 residues. The chain's CDR3 is CASSPGSAYGYTF. In DNA, the CDR3 is TGTGCCAGCAGCCCAGGGTCCGCATATGGCTACACCTTC. The complete variable domain, with remaining parts taken from reference TRBV14 and TRBJ1-2, reads EAGVTQFPSHSVIEKGQTVTLRCDPISGHDNLYWYRRVMGKEIKFLLHFVKESKQDESGMPNNRFLAERTGGTYSTLKVQPAELEDSGVYFCASSPGSAYGYTFGSGTRLTVV.

The table lists this clone with a count of one. V and J are TRBV28 and TRBJ2-1, with TRBD2 identical over 13 bases. This CDR3 has 16 amino acids. The J segment lost 10 bases and the V segment lost 4 bases, leaving 10 bases of the junction unmatched. The germline CDR1 and CDR2 sequences are MDHEN and SYDVKM. The CDR3 spells CASSSPLAGGLFEQFF. The CDR3 nucleotides read TGTGCCAGCAGTTCCCCACTAGCGGGGGGGCTCTTCGAGCAGTTCTTC.

The chain joins TRBV12-5 to TRBJ1-6, with 11 bases that match TRBD1. The CDR3 totals 16 residues. The J segment lost 7 bases and the V segment lost 1 base, leaving 3 bases of the junction unmatched. Germline assignment: CDR1 LGHNT and CDR2 FRNRAP. CDR3 DNA: TGTGCTAGTGGTTTGGGGACAGGGGGCGTCAATTCACCCCTCCACTTT. This encodes CASGLGTGGVNSPLHF. Supplemented by reference TRBV12-5 and TRBJ1-6, the full variable domain reads DARVTQTPRHKVTEMGQEVTMRCQPILGHNTVFWYRQTMMQGLELLAYFRNRAPLDDSGMPKDRFSAEMPDATLATLKIQPSEPRDSAVYFCASGLGTGGVNSPLHFGNGTRLTVT.